The clone carrying this T cell receptor beta chain was observed a single time. Its antigen is still unknown. CDR1 and CDR2 from the germline V gene are MDHEN and SYDVKM. Trimming removed 6 bases from V and 1 base from J, with 13 bases in between. The CDR3 is 14 residues long. These data come from a study of OX40 agonist ivuxolimab in advanced cancers. Study-wide results and limits: Expanded clones were, on average, more numerous among CD8+ T cells than CD4+. Normalized T-cell clonal expansion was also low in a subset of nonresponders. In the 0.1 to 3.0 mg/kg range, CD4+ and CD8+ blood T cells had expanded clonally by week 6.

Generated by immunoSEQ multiplex PCR, the TCRdb table keeps only in-frame clones and is missing some. The repertoire holds about 62,000 clones, with approximately 80% as singletons. This receptor was identified in an adult with an advanced solid tumor such as melanoma, head and neck, liver or kidney cancer. Sequenced here: CD4+ or CD8+ T cells sorted from blood, sampled in a trial of the OX40 agonist ivuxolimab. The chain carries TRBV28 and TRBJ2-7; D may be TRBD1 or TRBD2 (5 bases each). In nucleotides, the CDR3 is TGTGCCAGCAGCCTACGGGACGATTCCTACGAGCAGTACGTC. Its translation is CASSLRDDSYEQYV.